The T cell receptor (beta chain) described here comes from a study of beta chain features in type 1 diabetes. Reverse transcribing all isolated RNA meant expressed TCRB transcripts were sequenced. Repertoires were generated with immunoSEQ multiplex PCR, while TCRdb's copy carries only in-frame clones and drops some. The sample has some 370,000 clones, 9.5% to 10% seen once. Concerning this clone itself: What it binds is not known.

Study-wide points: Shortening of TCRB CDR3s, moderate but significant, appeared in all four CD4+ subsets of Type 1 diabetes patients. The influence of HLA type on TCRB rearrangement stayed undetermined.

The CDR3 loop spans 13 amino acids. Trimming took 7 bases from V and 4 from J, leaving 13 bases between them. Germline CDR1 and CDR2: MNHNS and SASEGT. CD45RO/CCR7/CD25/CD127/CD95/CD27 staining was used to isolate CD4+ naive, central memory, regulatory and stem cell-like memory cells by sorting. The chain links TRBV6-1 to TRBJ1-1; D uncertain. The sample comprised central memory CD4+ T cells from blood. The TCR originated in a man aged 30 to 39 with type 1 diabetes. Written as DNA, the CDR3 is TGTGCCAGCAATACACAGATAATCACTGAAGCTTTCTTT. This translates into CASNTQIITEAFF.